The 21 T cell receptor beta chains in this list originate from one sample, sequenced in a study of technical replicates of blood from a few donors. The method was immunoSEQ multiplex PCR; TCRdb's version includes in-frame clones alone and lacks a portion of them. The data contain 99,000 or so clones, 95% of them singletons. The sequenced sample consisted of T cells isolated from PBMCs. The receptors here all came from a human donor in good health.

As DNA, the CDR3 is TGTGCCAGCAGTCTCCGTAGTCAGGGGGACACTGAAGCTTTCTTT. Amino acids: CASSLRSQGDTEAFF. The V gene is TRBV6-5, the J gene TRBJ1-1; 7 nucleotides line up with TRBD1. This CDR3 comprises 15 residues. V shed 5 bases and J 3 bases; nucleotides not matched to a gene: 9. Germline V gene sequence: CDR1 MNHEY, CDR2 SVGAGI.

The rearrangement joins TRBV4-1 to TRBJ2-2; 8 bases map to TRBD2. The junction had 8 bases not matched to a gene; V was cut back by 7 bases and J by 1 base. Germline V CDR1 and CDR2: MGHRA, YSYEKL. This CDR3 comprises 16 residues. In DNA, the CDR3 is TGCGCCAGCACGCTACTAGCGGAGCAGAACACCGGGGAGCTGTTTTTT. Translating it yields CASTLLAEQNTGELFF.

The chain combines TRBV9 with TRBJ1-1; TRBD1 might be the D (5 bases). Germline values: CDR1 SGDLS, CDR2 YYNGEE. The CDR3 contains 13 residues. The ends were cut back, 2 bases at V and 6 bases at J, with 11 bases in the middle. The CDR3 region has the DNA TGTGCCAGCAGCGTCGGGGGGGGATCTGAAGCTTTCTTT. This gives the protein CASSVGGGSEAFF.

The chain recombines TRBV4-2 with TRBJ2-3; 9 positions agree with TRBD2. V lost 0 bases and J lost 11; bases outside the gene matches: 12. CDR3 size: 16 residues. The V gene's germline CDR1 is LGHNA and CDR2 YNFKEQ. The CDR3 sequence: CASSQEGRGGQGLQYF. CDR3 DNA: TGTGCCAGCAGCCAAGAAGGGCGGGGGGGCCAAGGTCTGCAGTATTTT.

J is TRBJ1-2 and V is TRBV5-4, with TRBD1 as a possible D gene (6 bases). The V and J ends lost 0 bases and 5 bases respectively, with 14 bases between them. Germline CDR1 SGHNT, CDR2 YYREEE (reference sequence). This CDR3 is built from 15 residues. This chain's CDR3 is CASSLEAGERYGYTF. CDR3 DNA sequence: TGTGCCAGCAGCTTGGAGGCAGGGGAACGATATGGCTACACCTTC.

The CDR3 region has the DNA TGCGCCAGCACCGAGGACAGGGCCTATGGCTACACCTTC. Protein: CASTEDRAYGYTF. The chain is built from TRBV5-1 and TRBJ1-2, with 8 bases aligning to TRBD1. The CDR3 runs 13 residues. The germline CDR1 and CDR2 sequences are SGHRS and YFSETQ. V gave up 6 bases and J gave up 4 bases; unmatched junction bases: 5.

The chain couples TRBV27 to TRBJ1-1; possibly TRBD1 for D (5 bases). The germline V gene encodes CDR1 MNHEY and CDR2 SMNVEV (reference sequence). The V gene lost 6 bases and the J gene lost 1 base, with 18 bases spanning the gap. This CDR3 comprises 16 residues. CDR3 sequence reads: CASRFLWEGRNTEAFF. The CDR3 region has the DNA TGTGCCAGCAGATTCCTGTGGGAGGGGAGGAACACTGAAGCTTTCTTT.

CDR3 coding DNA: TGTGCCAGTAGTATATCACAGGGGGTTGACAATGAGCAGTTCTTC. Translating it yields CASSISQGVDNEQFF. This chain links TRBV19 with TRBJ2-1, with 8 nucleotides matching TRBD1. The germline V gene encodes CDR1 LNHDA and CDR2 SQIVND (reference sequence). With 2 bases clipped from V and 5 bases from J, the junction kept 5 bases outside the gene matches. CDR3 length: 15 amino acids.

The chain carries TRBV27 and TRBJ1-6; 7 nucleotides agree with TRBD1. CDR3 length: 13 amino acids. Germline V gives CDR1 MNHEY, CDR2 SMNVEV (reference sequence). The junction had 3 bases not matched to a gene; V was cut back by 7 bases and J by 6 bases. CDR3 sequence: CASTTGVNSPLHF. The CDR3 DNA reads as TGTGCCAGCACTACAGGGGTTAATTCACCCCTCCACTTT.

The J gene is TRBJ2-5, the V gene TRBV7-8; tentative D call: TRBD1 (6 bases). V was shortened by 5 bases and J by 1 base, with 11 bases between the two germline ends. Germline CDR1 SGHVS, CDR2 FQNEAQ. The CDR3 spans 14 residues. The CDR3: CASSPQTGQETQYF. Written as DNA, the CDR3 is TGTGCCAGCAGCCCCCAGACAGGCCAAGAGACCCAGTACTTC.

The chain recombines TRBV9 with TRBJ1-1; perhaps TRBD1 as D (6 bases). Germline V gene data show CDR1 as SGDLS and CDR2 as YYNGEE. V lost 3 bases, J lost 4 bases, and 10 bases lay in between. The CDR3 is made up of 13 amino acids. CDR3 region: CASSGTGFTEAFF. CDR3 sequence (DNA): TGTGCCAGCAGCGGCACAGGGTTCACTGAAGCTTTCTTT. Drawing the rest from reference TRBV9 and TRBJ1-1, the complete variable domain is DSGVTQTPKHLITATGQRVTLRCSPRSGDLSVYWYQQSLDQGLQFLIQYYNGEERAKGNILERFSAQQFPDLHSELNLSSLELGDSALYFCASSGTGFTEAFFGQGTRLTVV.

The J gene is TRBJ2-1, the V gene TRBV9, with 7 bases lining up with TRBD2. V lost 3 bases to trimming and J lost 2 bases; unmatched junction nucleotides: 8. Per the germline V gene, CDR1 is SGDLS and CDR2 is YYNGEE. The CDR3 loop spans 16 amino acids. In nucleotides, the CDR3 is TGTGCCAGCAGCGCCCCTCGGGAGGCGGCCTACAATGAGCAGTTCTTC. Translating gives CASSAPREAAYNEQFF.

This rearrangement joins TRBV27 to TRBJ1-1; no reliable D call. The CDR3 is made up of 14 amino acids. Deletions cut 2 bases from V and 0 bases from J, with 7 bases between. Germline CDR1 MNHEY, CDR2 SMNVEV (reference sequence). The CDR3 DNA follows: TGTGCCAGCAGTTTAGGCGGAGTGAACACTGAAGCTTTCTTT. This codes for CASSLGGVNTEAFF.

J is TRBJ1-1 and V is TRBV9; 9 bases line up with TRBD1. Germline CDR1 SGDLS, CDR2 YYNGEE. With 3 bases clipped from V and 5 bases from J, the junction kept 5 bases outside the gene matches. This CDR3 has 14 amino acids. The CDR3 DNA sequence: TGTGCCAGCAGCGCACAACAGGGGGCAACTGAAGCTTTCTTT. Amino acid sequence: CASSAQQGATEAFF.

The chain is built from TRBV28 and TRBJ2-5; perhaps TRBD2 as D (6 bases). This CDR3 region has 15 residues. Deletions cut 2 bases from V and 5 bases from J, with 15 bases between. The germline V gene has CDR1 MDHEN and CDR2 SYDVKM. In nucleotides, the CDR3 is TGTGCCAGCAGTTTACTGACGGGAGTAAGTGAGACCCAGTACTTC. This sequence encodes CASSLLTGVSETQYF.

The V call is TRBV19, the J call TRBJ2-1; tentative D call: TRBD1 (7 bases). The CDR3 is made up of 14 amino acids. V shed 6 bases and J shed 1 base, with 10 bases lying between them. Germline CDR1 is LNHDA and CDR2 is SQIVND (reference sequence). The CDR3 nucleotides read TGTGCCAGTAGATCAGGGGGGTCCTACAATGAGCAGTTCTTC. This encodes CASRSGGSYNEQFF.

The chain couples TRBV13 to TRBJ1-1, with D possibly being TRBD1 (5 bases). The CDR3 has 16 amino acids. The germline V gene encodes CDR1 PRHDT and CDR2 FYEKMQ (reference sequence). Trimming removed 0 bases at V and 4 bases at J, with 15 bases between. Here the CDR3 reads CASSLGPRMGGTEAFF. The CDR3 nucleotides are TGTGCCAGCAGCTTAGGTCCCAGGATGGGGGGCACTGAAGCTTTCTTT.

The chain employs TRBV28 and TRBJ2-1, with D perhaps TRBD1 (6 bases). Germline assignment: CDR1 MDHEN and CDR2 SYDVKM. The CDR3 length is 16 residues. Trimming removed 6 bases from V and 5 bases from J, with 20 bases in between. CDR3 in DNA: TGTGCCAGCAGGACCCCTAGGGACGACAGGAACAATGAGCAGTTCTTC. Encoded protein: CASRTPRDDRNNEQFF.

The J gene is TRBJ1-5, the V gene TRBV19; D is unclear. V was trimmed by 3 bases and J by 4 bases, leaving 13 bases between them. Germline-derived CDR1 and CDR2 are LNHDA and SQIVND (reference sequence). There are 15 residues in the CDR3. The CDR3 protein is CASSIISGLNQPQHF. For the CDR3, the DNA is TGTGCCAGTAGTATTATATCGGGTTTAAATCAGCCCCAGCATTTT.

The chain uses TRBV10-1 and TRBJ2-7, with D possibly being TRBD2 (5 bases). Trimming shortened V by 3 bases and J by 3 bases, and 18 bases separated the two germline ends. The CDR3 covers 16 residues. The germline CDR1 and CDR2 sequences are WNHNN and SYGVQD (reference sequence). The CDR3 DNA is TGCGCCAGCAGTGAACTGCCTCCCCTCGGGAACTACGAGCAGTACTTC. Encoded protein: CASSELPPLGNYEQYF.

The CDR3 DNA follows: TGTGCCAGCAGTTTAGGGTCAGGGTGGTACGAGCAGTACTTC. Residues: CASSLGSGWYEQYF. The chain is built from TRBV27 and TRBJ2-7, with D perhaps matching TRBD1 (5 bases). The CDR3 is made up of 14 amino acids. V lost 2 bases and J lost 4, with 12 bases in between. Germline CDR1 reads MNHEY; CDR2 reads SMNVEV (reference sequence).